The T cell receptor (beta chain) described here comes from a study of OX40 agonist ivuxolimab in advanced cancers. Study as a whole: With a range of roughly 23 to 85, age averaged about 59 years, and roughly 80% were male.

As for this clone: Its antigen is not identified.

Measured with immunoSEQ multiplex PCR; TCRdb has only the in-frame clones, and not every one. The sample shows tens of thousands of clones, over 80% of them seen only once. This CDR3 comprises 14 residues. CDR1 and CDR2 from the germline V gene are LNHDA and SQIVND (reference sequence). Trimming took 3 bases from V and 5 from J; bases not matched to a gene: 0. Study conclusions and caveats: In CD8+ T cells, expanded clones were on average more numerous than in CD4+. The CD4+ and CD8+ T cells in the blood had expanded clonally by week 6 at 0.1 to 3.0 mg/kg. The expanded peripheral T cells' antigen specificity was not determined.

This receptor was obtained from an adult with an advanced solid tumor such as melanoma, head and neck, liver or kidney cancer. The source was CD4+ or CD8+ T cells sorted from blood, collected in a trial of the OX40 agonist ivuxolimab. V and J are TRBV19 and TRBJ2-4; 11 nucleotides agree with TRBD2. The CDR3 protein is CASSISGGENIQYF. In DNA form, the CDR3 reads TGTGCCAGTAGTATTAGCGGGGGGGAAAACATTCAGTACTTC.